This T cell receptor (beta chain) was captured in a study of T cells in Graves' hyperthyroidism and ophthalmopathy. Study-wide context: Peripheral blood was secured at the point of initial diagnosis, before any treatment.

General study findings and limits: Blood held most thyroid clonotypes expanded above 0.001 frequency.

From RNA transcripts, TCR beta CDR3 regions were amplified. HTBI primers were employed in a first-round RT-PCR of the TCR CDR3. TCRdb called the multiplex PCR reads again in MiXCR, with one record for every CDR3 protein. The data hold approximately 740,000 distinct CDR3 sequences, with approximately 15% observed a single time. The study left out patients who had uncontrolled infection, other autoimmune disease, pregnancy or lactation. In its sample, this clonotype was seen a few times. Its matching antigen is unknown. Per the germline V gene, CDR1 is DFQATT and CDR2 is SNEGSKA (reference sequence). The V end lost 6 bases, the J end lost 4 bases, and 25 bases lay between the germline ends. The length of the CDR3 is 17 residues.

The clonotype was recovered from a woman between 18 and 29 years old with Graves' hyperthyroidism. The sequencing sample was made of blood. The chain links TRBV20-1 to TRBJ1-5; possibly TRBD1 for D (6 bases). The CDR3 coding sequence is TGCAGTGCCCCTCGGGGAACCCTGGACAGAATGAATCAGCCCCAGCATTTT. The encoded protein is CSAPRGTLDRMNQPQHF.